Listed here is a single T cell receptor (beta chain). Its antigen is currently unknown. Intraepithelial and lamina propria lymphocytes were freed from processed graft tissue. This sample stems from a study of graft-versus-host responses after intestinal transplantation. Turning to the study itself: Recipients underwent multivisceral, liver-intestinal, or isolated intestinal transplants. Recipients across the board were started on anti-thymocyte globulin induction, then kept on tacrolimus and steroids for about three years.

Whole-study findings and limits: Among circulating GvH clones, peak levels were associated with early post-transplant declines in HvG clones. Allografts of one patient group, those with graft-donor T cell macrochimerism, had high graft-versus-host to host-versus-graft clonal ratios.

This CDR3 comprises 13 residues. Germline CDR1 ENHRY, CDR2 SYGVKD. V shed 6 bases and J shed 5 bases, with 13 bases lying between them. Repertoires were generated with immunoSEQ multiplex PCR, while TCRdb's copy carries only in-frame clones and drops some. Here the sample spans about 15,000 clones, 59% being singletons. V gene TRBV10-3 combines with J gene TRBJ2-5, with a weak D call TRBD2 (6 bases). This sequence was found in a human patient who received an intestinal transplant, so some T cells may come from the graft donor. Sample: ileum tissue, taken 524 days after transplant. CDR3 coding DNA: TGTGCCATCAGCGGCGGGGCAGGGGAGACCCAGTACTTC. Protein: CAISGGAGETQYF.